This T cell receptor beta chain was documented in a study of metastatic and nonmetastatic thyroid tumors. At the level of the study: Repertoires from blood and tumor or nodule tissue of malignant and benign thyroid patients were compared.

TCRdb re-clonotyped the PCR reads via MiXCR. The repertoire consists of around 30,000 clones, with 20% to 25% occurring once and the leading ten covering 14% to 15%. The CDR3 contains 16 residues. Germline V gene sequence: CDR1 MNHEY, CDR2 SMNVEV (reference sequence). The V gene lost 2 bases and the J gene lost 3 bases, with 17 bases spanning the gap. Comment on this clone: Its matching antigen is unknown.

Study findings and constraints: A significant increase in TCR beta diversity was reportedly seen in malignant thyroid tumors relative to benign nodules, in blood and tumor.

Every patient was untreated before thyroid surgery. The chain is built from TRBV27 and TRBJ2-7, with D perhaps matching TRBD1 or TRBD2 (6 bases each). The clonotype comes from a female donor with papillary thyroid cancer or a benign thyroid nodule (not recorded which). Some clones in this sample may be carry-over from other donors' samples. Source material: blood. The CDR3 loop reads CASSLIGGQVVYEQYF. The CDR3 DNA is TGTGCCAGCAGTTTAATTGGGGGGCAGGTTGTCTACGAGCAGTACTTC.